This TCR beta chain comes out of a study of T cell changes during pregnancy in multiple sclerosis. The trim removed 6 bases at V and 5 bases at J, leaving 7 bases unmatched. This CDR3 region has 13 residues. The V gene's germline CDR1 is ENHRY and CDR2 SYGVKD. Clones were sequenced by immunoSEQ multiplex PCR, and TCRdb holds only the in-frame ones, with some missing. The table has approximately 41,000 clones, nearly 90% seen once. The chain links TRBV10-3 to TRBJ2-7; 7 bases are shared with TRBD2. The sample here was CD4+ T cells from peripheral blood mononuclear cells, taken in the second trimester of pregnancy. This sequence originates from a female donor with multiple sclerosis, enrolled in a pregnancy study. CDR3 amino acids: CAISLGGEDEQYF. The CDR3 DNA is TGTGCCATCAGCCTGGGAGGGGAAGACGAGCAGTACTTC.